The 2 T cell receptor beta chains below were found in one sample sequenced in a study of T-cell reconstitution after alpha-beta-depleted transplantation in children. Unique molecular identifiers featured in how the TCRbeta library was prepared. TCRdb fed the PCR reads into MiXCR, producing one record per CDR3 protein. The sample carries some 10,000 distinct CDR3 sequences, roughly 13% recorded once. This specimen consisted of PBMCs, mostly from graft donor cells, obtained 60 days after TCRalphabeta/CD19-depleted stem cell transplant. The source of these receptors is a male patient younger than 18 who had a stem cell transplant for acute lymphoblastic leukemia, so the T cells may come from the graft donor.

This clonotype was counted only a few times. J is TRBJ2-7 and V is TRBV18; 8 nucleotides agree with TRBD1. V shed 2 bases, J shed 4 bases, and the junction held 7 bases outside the gene matches. The CDR3 is made up of 15 amino acids. Germline-derived CDR1 and CDR2 are KGHSH and LQKENI. CDR3 protein: CASSPSPRGPYEQYF. For the CDR3, the DNA is TGTGCCAGCTCACCATCCCCCAGGGGGCCGTACGAGCAGTACTTC.

This clonotype was picked up many times. J is TRBJ2-4 and V is TRBV29-1; D remains unclear. Trimming left V 5 bases short and J 7 bases short, with 9 bases between. The CDR3 has 11 amino acids. The germline V gene has CDR1 SQVTM and CDR2 ANQGSEA. DNA of the CDR3: TGCAGCGTTCAAGCCAGTAACATTCAGTACTTC. Its translation is CSVQASNIQYF.